A selection of T cell receptor beta chains follows, all from one sample in a study of STAT5B mutations in CD4+ large granular lymphocyte leukemia. Clones were sequenced by immunoSEQ multiplex PCR, and TCRdb holds only the in-frame ones, with some missing. Here the sample spans about 24,000 clones, approximately 79% being singletons. Source material: CD4+ T cells from blood buffy coats. The receptors were sampled from a human donor in good health. Each CDR3 is given without its conserved first and last residue.

>TRBJ1-1|TRBV6-6
ASSYSATGKTEAF
>TRBJ1-2|TRBV6-5
ASSVTGTTNYGYT
>TRBJ2-7|TRBV28
ASSGTVSYEQY
>TRBJ2-3|TRBV5-6
ASSLGAGGTSISRSTQY
>TRBJ2-1|TRBV11-1
ASSLDRGYEQF
>TRBJ2-7|TRBV6-5
ASSPAGGAVYEQY
>TRBJ1-2|TRBV11-2
ASSFPERPNYGYT
>TRBJ2-2|TRBV7-2
ASSLSVIGELF
>TRBJ2-1|TRBV7-3
ASSLSGDSYNEQF
>TRBJ2-7|TRBV11-2
ASSRALVSGGTYEQY
>TRBJ2-2|TRBV25-1
ASSEWTGGAGGTGELF
>TRBJ2-3|TRBV11-3
ASSWGLAVADTQY
>TRBJ2-1|TRBV5-8
ASTKRGGLYNEQF
>TRBJ1-6|TRBV7-2
ASSFRDSYNSPLH
>TRBJ1-3|TRBV28
ASSLTETSGNTIY
>TRBJ1-6|TRBV6-6
ASSYFDSPLH
>TRBJ2-3|TRBV9
ASSVVPSGLRRVGTDTQY
>TRBJ1-1|TRBV7-9
ASSPRGAYTEAF
>TRBJ2-3|TRBV18
ASSPLLAGAAHTQY
>TRBJ2-3|TRBV7-2
ASSRAGRGAGTDTQY
>TRBJ1-6|TRBV6-5
ASKAGGSPLH
>TRBJ1-4|TRBV11-2
ASSRGDGLEKLF
>TRBJ2-5|TRBV15
ATSKTSGGQTQY
>TRBJ1-5|TRBV7-2
ASSWTGYSNQPQH
>TRBJ2-5|TRBV27
ASRPSGPQETQY
>TRBJ1-2|TRBV4-1
ASSQPGQGTKRYGYT
>TRBJ2-3|TRBV25-1
ASTSGGLTNTQY
>TRBJ2-1|TRBV30
AWSVRARPNEQF
>TRBJ2-4|TRBV4-1
ASSQDLGSSIAKNIQY
>TRBJ2-1|TRBV11-3
ASSHSGGPYNEQF
>TRBJ1-2|TRBV2
ASKVTDAFFRYT
>TRBJ2-2|TRBV6-6
ASSYGTSGELF
>TRBJ2-7|TRBV5-6
ASSFQWSGVSYYEQY
>TRBJ1-2|TRBV21-1
ASSKSVISPRPYGYT
>TRBJ2-2|TRBV5-5
ASSFSRGVGTGELF
>TRBJ1-5|TRBV4-3
ASSQDLGQGFGNQPQH
>TRBJ2-5|TRBV5-6
ASSLAGTSEQY
>TRBJ1-4|TRBV6-1
ASSWGATNEKLF
>TRBJ2-2|TRBV6-5
ASSPGTMNTGELF
>TRBJ1-2|TRBV19
ASRVKGANYGYT